Detailed here is one T cell receptor beta chain. Antigen: not known. An expansion of CD8+CD57+ cells by flow cytometry had been shown in patients chosen for sequencing. The study sampled blood from patients who had received no therapy. The data were obtained in a study of CD8+CD57+ T cells in acquired aplastic anemia. About the study: DNA from sorted CD4+ and CD8+ cells averaged around 3 ug.

CDR1 is LNHDA and CDR2 is SQIVND in the germline V gene (reference sequence). Trimming pared 5 bases from V and 4 bases from J, leaving 18 bases between. CDR3 length: 16 amino acids. CDR3 and TCR beta VDJ profiling relied on genomic DNA as the template. Using its own MiXCR run on the reads, TCRdb lists one record per CDR3 protein. The table has approximately 300,000 distinct CDR3 sequences, about 50% seen once; the top ten hold 1% to 1.5%. Overall study results and limits: With respect to CD8+ Simpson's diversity, patients and controls did not differ significantly. It was found that more than 25 CD8+ CDR3 sequences were shared between patients and controls.

The sequence derives from a human donor with aplastic anemia. The specimen sequenced was sorted CD4+, CD8+, or CD8+CD57+ T cells (not recorded which) from PBMCs. The chain links TRBV19 to TRBJ1-5; D might be TRBD1 (6 bases). In DNA form, the CDR3 reads TGTGCCAGTAGTGGATGGGACGGACAGAAGAATCAGCCCCAGCATTTT. It encodes CASSGWDGQKNQPQHF.